A single sample is the source of the 30 T cell receptor beta chains below, sequenced in a study of T cells in Graves' hyperthyroidism and ophthalmopathy. Amplification of TCR beta CDR3 regions used RNA as the template. Initially, a first-round RT-PCR of the TCR CDR3 employed the HTBI primer set. Via MiXCR, TCRdb re-called the multiplex PCR reads, giving one row per CDR3 protein. The sample holds fewer than 650,000 distinct CDR3 sequences, under 15% seen once. The sequenced sample was blood. The source is a woman aged 40 to 55 with Graves' ophthalmopathy.

In its sample, this clonotype was seen many times. The rearrangement uses TRBV14 and TRBJ2-5; 13 bases match TRBD2. The CDR3 contains 20 residues. CDR1 is SGHDN, CDR2 FVKESK, per germline. V was pared by 3 bases and J by 4 bases, with 17 bases of the junction left unmatched. In DNA, the CDR3 is TGTGCCAGCAGCCACCTTCCCCCCAGACTAGCGGGAGGTTCTGGAGAGACCCAGTACTTC. This encodes CASSHLPPRLAGGSGETQYF. The full variable domain, completed using reference TRBV14 and TRBJ2-5, is EAGVTQFPSHSVIEKGQTVTLRCDPISGHDNLYWYRRVMGKEIKFLLHFVKESKQDESGMPNNRFLAERTGGTYSTLKVQPAELEDSGVYFCASSHLPPRLAGGSGETQYFGPGTRLLVL.

This clonotype occurred many times. V gene TRBV27 combines with J gene TRBJ1-2; weak D call: TRBD1 (5 bases). The V end was cut by 6 bases, the J end by 4 bases, with 15 bases between. CDR1 is MNHEY and CDR2 is SMNVEV in the germline V gene (reference sequence). This CDR3 has 14 amino acids. The CDR3 DNA sequence: TGTGCCAGCAGGGCGGGGACTGCCGGCTATGGCTACACCTTC. Amino acids: CASRAGTAGYGYTF.

This clonotype came up a few times. CDR3 DNA: TGTGCCAGCAGCTTTTCTCGGGACAGGGGCAACATTCAGTACTTC. Residues: CASSFSRDRGNIQYF. The V gene is TRBV7-2, the J gene TRBJ2-4; 10 nucleotides line up with TRBD1. The CDR3 has 15 amino acids. V gave up 3 bases and J gave up 7 bases; unmatched junction bases: 6. CDR1 is SGHTA and CDR2 is FQGNSA in the germline V gene.

The CDR3 region has the DNA TGCAGTGCTAGACCTGCAGGGGGGACTACTAACTATGGCTACACCTTC. Translation: CSARPAGGTTNYGYTF. The chain has TRBV20-1 and TRBJ1-2; 7 nucleotides agree with TRBD1. The CDR3 consists of 16 residues. V dropped 2 bases and J dropped 0; count of bases not matched to a gene: 9. Per germline, CDR1 DFQATT and CDR2 SNEGSKA (reference sequence).

This clonotype was observed at least ten times. The gene calls are TRBV6-2 or TRBV6-3 and TRBJ2-2; 10 nucleotides align to TRBD1. The CDR3 is 17 amino acids. Germline CDR1 MNHEY, CDR2 SVGEGT. V lost 2 bases to trimming and J lost 5 bases; unmatched junction nucleotides: 8. CDR3 region: CASSYTLGTGATGELFF. The CDR3 DNA reads TGTGCCAGCAGTTACACCCTCGGGACAGGGGCTACCGGGGAGCTGTTTTTT.

With respect to this clonotype: This sequence may be a read error, since a much larger clone differs from it by one base. The chain is built from TRBV29-1 and TRBJ2-7; unclear D gene. The CDR3 length is 13 residues. Germline CDR1 SQVTM, CDR2 ANQGSEA. The CDR3 DNA sequence: TGCAGCGTTGCATCACCAGCTTCCTACGAGCAGCACTTC. Its protein is CSVASPASYEQHF.

This clonotype showed up many times. The J gene is TRBJ2-7, the V gene TRBV4-3; no clear D gene. The CDR3 loop spans 14 amino acids. CDR1 and CDR2 (germline): LGHNA, YSLEER. Trimming left V 0 bases short and J 5 bases short, with 11 bases between. In DNA, the CDR3 is TGCGCCAGCAGCCAAGATGTCGGAGAGAACGAGCAGTACTTC. Translation: CASSQDVGENEQYF.

This clonotype was counted between two and nine times. The rearrangement joins TRBV3-1 to TRBJ1-5; D gene unclear. This CDR3 comprises 18 residues. Between the trimmed V and J ends, which lost 1 base and 0 bases, there was a span of 16 bases. CDR1 and CDR2 from the germline V gene are LGHDT and YNNKEL (reference sequence). Here the CDR3 reads CASSQGVEGLYSNQPQHF. For the CDR3, the DNA is TGTGCCAGCAGCCAAGGGGTCGAAGGGCTCTATAGCAATCAGCCCCAGCATTTT.

This clonotype has just a few counts. The chain employs TRBV29-1 and TRBJ1-1, with D uncertain. The CDR3 contains 11 residues. Germline V gene lookup returns CDR1 SQVTM and CDR2 ANQGSEA. Trimming took off 5 bases at V and 7 bases at J, with 11 bases between the two ends. CDR3 region: CSVTQWGEAFF. The CDR3 bases are TGCAGCGTTACCCAATGGGGTGAAGCTTTCTTT.

In its sample, this clonotype was seen many times. The J gene is TRBJ2-7, the V gene TRBV7-2, with 8 positions matching TRBD2. V lost 5 bases to trimming and J lost 12 bases; unmatched junction nucleotides: 12. The CDR3 runs to 13 residues. Germline V gene lookup returns CDR1 SGHTA and CDR2 FQGNSA. CDR3 in DNA: TGTGCCAGCAGCGCCCGGGGGAGCGGGGGTTTGTACTTC. Encoded protein: CASSARGSGGLYF.

This clonotype was counted at least ten times. This CDR3 reads CASSSGHAVTDTQYF. The CDR3 DNA sequence: TGCGCCAGCAGTTCGGGACACGCAGTCACAGATACGCAGTATTTT. V usage is TRBV10-1 and J usage is TRBJ2-3; TRBD1 is a possible D gene (6 bases). Trimming left V 5 bases short and J 2 bases short, with 14 bases between. The length of the CDR3 is 15 residues. The germline V gene encodes CDR1 WNHNN and CDR2 SYGVQD (reference sequence).

This clonotype was observed many times. The chain uses TRBV6-5 and TRBJ1-2; maybe TRBD1 (6 bases). The CDR3 is 14 amino acids. Germline lookup yields CDR1 MNHEY and CDR2 SVGAGI. V lost 1 base to trimming and J lost 3 bases, with 9 bases between them. CDR3 sequence reads: CASSYLGAHYGYTF. Written as DNA, the CDR3 is TGTGCCAGCAGTTACTTGGGGGCTCACTATGGCTACACCTTC.

This clonotype was picked up many times. The CDR3 coding sequence is TGTGCCAGCAGTTTAGACGTGACACCCTATGGCTACACCTTC. It is translated as CASSLDVTPYGYTF. The rearrangement uses TRBV12-3 or TRBV12-4 and TRBJ1-2, with no clear D. The CDR3 is 14 residues long. Trimming took off 1 base at V and 4 bases at J, with 10 bases between the two ends.

This clonotype occurred many times. J is TRBJ1-2 and V is TRBV6-2 or TRBV6-3; D is unclear. Germline-derived CDR1 and CDR2 are MNHEY and SVGEGT. Trimming shortened V by 0 bases and J by 3 bases, and 11 bases separated the two germline ends. The CDR3 is 15 amino acids. CDR3 in amino acids: CASSYSNPGYYGYTF. In DNA, the CDR3 is TGTGCCAGCAGTTACTCGAATCCGGGATACTATGGCTACACCTTC.

This clonotype was detected many times. The chain uses TRBV2 and TRBJ1-1; 7 positions match TRBD1. The junction had 7 bases not matched to a gene; V was cut back by 6 bases and J by 6 bases. This CDR3 contains 13 residues. Germline assignment: CDR1 SNHLY and CDR2 FYNNEI. CDR3 in amino acids: CASSVQGWAEAFF. In DNA, the CDR3 is TGTGCCAGCAGCGTACAGGGGTGGGCTGAAGCTTTCTTT.

This clonotype occurred a few times. The genes are TRBV4-1 and TRBJ1-5; no reliable D call. V lost 4 bases and J lost 2, with 12 bases in between. Germline V CDR1 and CDR2: MGHRA, YSYEKL. This CDR3 has 15 residues. The CDR3 nucleotides are TGCGCCAGCAGCCCCCGGGAGGAAGGCAATCAGCCCCAGCATTTT. The encoded protein is CASSPREEGNQPQHF.

This clonotype occurred a few times. The chain combines TRBV19 with TRBJ1-5; no definite D call. The V end was cut by 5 bases, the J end by 0 bases, with 14 bases between. The CDR3 is 16 amino acids. In germline, CDR1 is LNHDA, CDR2 SQIVND (reference sequence). CDR3 amino acids: CASSSRGVYSNQPQHF. CDR3 coding DNA: TGTGCCAGTAGTTCCCGCGGGGTCTATAGCAATCAGCCCCAGCATTTT.

This clonotype was recorded many times. V is TRBV7-3 and J is TRBJ2-7; 15 positions match TRBD2. The CDR3 contains 16 residues. Looked up from germline, CDR1 is SGHTA and CDR2 is FQGTGA. The ends lost 4 bases at V and 4 bases at J; junction bases unmatched: 5. CDR3 nucleotide sequence: TGTGCCAGCAGCTCCGGGACTAGCGGGAGGAGGTACGAGCAGTACTTC. Protein: CASSSGTSGRRYEQYF.

The chain couples TRBV6-1 to TRBJ2-2, with 7 nucleotides matching TRBD1. The CDR3 consists of 16 residues. In germline, CDR1 is MNHNS, CDR2 SASEGT. V shed 6 bases and J 0 bases; nucleotides not matched to a gene: 7. CDR3 sequence (DNA): TGTGCCAGCAGCTTCGGGACAGACCCGAACACCGGGGAGCTGTTTTTT. Translation gives CASSFGTDPNTGELFF.

This clonotype showed up just a few times. The V call is TRBV28, the J call TRBJ2-7; TRBD2 is a possible D gene (5 bases). The CDR3 runs to 13 residues. Deletions cut 7 bases from V and 5 bases from J, with 15 bases between. The germline V gene has CDR1 MDHEN and CDR2 SYDVKM. CDR3 amino acids: CASTLEVPHEQYF. The CDR3 coding sequence is TGTGCCAGCACCTTGGAGGTTCCCCACGAGCAGTACTTC.

This clonotype was seen many times. V gene TRBV6-1 combines with J gene TRBJ1-3; no clear D. The V gene's germline CDR1 is MNHNS and CDR2 SASEGT. This CDR3 has 15 residues. V was cut by 0 bases and J by 0 bases, with 6 bases left in between. The CDR3 spells CASSEAIHSGNTIYF. The CDR3 nucleotides read TGTGCCAGCAGTGAAGCAATCCACTCTGGAAACACCATATATTTT.

This clonotype was recorded at least ten times. V and J are TRBV12-3 or TRBV12-4 and TRBJ1-5, with 7 bases aligning to TRBD1. V dropped 5 bases and J dropped 7; count of bases not matched to a gene: 5. The CDR3 contains 13 residues. CDR3 in amino acids: CASSDRERQPQHF. In DNA form, the CDR3 reads TGTGCCAGCAGTGACAGGGAGAGACAGCCCCAGCATTTT.

In this sample, this clonotype turned up many times. The genes are TRBV6-1 and TRBJ1-1; 9 nucleotides match TRBD1. The CDR3 covers 14 residues. V shed 3 bases and J 4 bases; nucleotides not matched to a gene: 3. Germline lookup yields CDR1 MNHNS and CDR2 SASEGT. CDR3 bases: TGTGCCAGCAGTGATAACAGGGGGCTCACTGAAGCTTTCTTT. Its protein is CASSDNRGLTEAFF.

In this sample, this clonotype turned up many times. The DNA for the CDR3 is TGTGCCAGCAGGGAACAGGGGAGTGAAGCTTTCTTT. Translating it yields CASREQGSEAFF. The gene calls are TRBV6-2 or TRBV6-3 and TRBJ1-1; 7 bases are a match to TRBD1. The J segment lost 7 bases and the V segment lost 6 bases, leaving 5 bases of the junction unmatched. This CDR3 has 12 amino acids. Germline lookup yields CDR1 MNHEY and CDR2 SVGEGT.

This clonotype was picked up many times. This chain joins TRBV30 and TRBJ2-5; TRBD2 matches 10 bases. CDR1 is GTSNPN, CDR2 SVGIG, per germline (reference sequence). This CDR3 contains 15 residues. V lost 1 base, J lost 1 base, and 3 bases stayed unmatched. For the CDR3, the DNA is TGTGCCTGGAGTGCAGGACTAGCGGCCCAAGAGACCCAGTACTTC. Translated: CAWSAGLAAQETQYF.

The V and J genes are TRBV11-2 and TRBJ2-5; D not resolved. The CDR3 is 15 residues long. The germline V gene encodes CDR1 SGHAT and CDR2 FQNNGV. Trimming shortened V by 5 bases and J by 3 bases, and 16 bases separated the two germline ends. CDR3 nucleotides: TGTGCCAGCAGCGCCCCACACACAGTAAAAGAGACCCAGTACTTC. Translated: CASSAPHTVKETQYF.

This sequence joins TRBV20-1 and TRBJ1-1, with no clear D. Trimming took 1 base from V and 6 from J, leaving 9 bases between them. Germline V CDR1 and CDR2: DFQATT, SNEGSKA (reference sequence). The CDR3 consists of 12 residues. CDR3 bases: TGCAGTGCTAGAGCGGCGGATGCTGAAGCTTTCTTT. Its protein product is CSARAADAEAFF.

This clonotype appeared many times. The rearrangement uses TRBV19 and TRBJ1-5, with D tentatively TRBD1 (6 bases). Germline lookup yields CDR1 LNHDA and CDR2 SQIVND (reference sequence). V lost 4 bases, J lost 5 bases, and 18 bases lay in between. The CDR3 length is 16 residues. The CDR3 sequence: CASSTSGEFGHQPQHF. CDR3 nucleotides: TGTGCCAGTAGTACTTCAGGGGAATTTGGTCATCAGCCCCAGCATTTT.

This clonotype has ten or more counts. The chain has TRBV29-1 and TRBJ1-3; perhaps TRBD1 as D (6 bases). The CDR3 is 13 residues long. Trimming took off 5 bases at V and 2 bases at J, with 10 bases between the two ends. In germline, CDR1 is SQVTM, CDR2 ANQGSEA. Here the CDR3 DNA reads TGCAGCGTTCAGGGGTTCGCTGGAAACACCATATATTTT. This translates into CSVQGFAGNTIYF.

Ten or more counts support this clonotype. The chain recombines TRBV29-1 with TRBJ2-7; D is possibly TRBD1 or TRBD2 (5 bases each). V was clipped by 0 bases and J by 1 base, with 7 bases between them. CDR1 SQVTM and CDR2 ANQGSEA come from the germline V gene. This CDR3 region has 13 residues. CDR3 bases: TGCAGCGTTGAAGATGGGGGATCCTACGAGCAGTACTTC. Protein: CSVEDGGSYEQYF.